This T cell receptor beta chain was captured in a study of blood T cell repertoires in COVID-19. Seattle patients were enrolled during active infection and followed longitudinally. The trim removed 8 bases at V and 3 bases at J, leaving 6 bases unmatched. The CDR3 runs 13 residues. CDR1 is MNHEY, CDR2 SMNVEV, per germline (reference sequence). Authors' processing steps: By means of reference gene primer amplification, nucleated cell counts were estimated. The repertoire was sequenced with immunoSEQ multiplex PCR; TCRdb's copy has only in-frame clones and lacks some. The V and J calls and clone size come from that table; D and trimming were worked out from the DNA. The sample carries around 180,000 clones, approximately 80% recorded once.

Sample: peripheral blood. V and J are TRBV27 and TRBJ2-7; TRBD2 agrees at 8 bases. This clonotype was sampled from a woman aged 80 or over with COVID-19, enrolled during active disease. CDR3 coding DNA: TGTGCCAGCTCATTTGCGGGAGGCTACGAGCAGTACTTC. This gives the protein CASSFAGGYEQYF.